These 24 T cell receptor beta chains were all obtained from the same sample, sequenced in a study of CD8 T cells in Susac syndrome (dated by TCRdb to the late 2010s). Library method: the immunoSEQ multiplex PCR assay. RNA was extracted with the RNeasy kit and about 0.45 to 1 ug was reverse transcribed using random hexamers. TCRdb handled the public reads itself, with Q25 trimming in fastp and clone calling in MiXCR, and kept productive beta chains. Each CDR3 protein gets just one entry, which takes the most common genes and DNA from the rows behind it. The sample table lists around 200,000 distinct CDR3 sequences, 90% to 95% of them with a count of one. About 0.15% of the sample belongs to the ten largest clones. What was sequenced was CD8+ T cells from PBMCs. Receptor source: a human donor with multiple sclerosis.

The chain recombines TRBV15 with TRBJ2-3; a possible D gene is TRBD1 (7 bases). V dropped 5 bases and J dropped 3 bases, with 15 bases sitting between them. CDR1 and CDR2 from the germline V gene are LNHNV and YYDKDF (reference sequence). This CDR3 comprises 15 residues. The CDR3 reads CATSYEGAGTDTQYF. CDR3 coding DNA: TGTGCCACCAGCTACGAGGGGGCGGGAACAGATACGCAGTATTTT.

This clonotype turned up a few times. The chain uses TRBV29-1 and TRBJ2-7; D not resolved. This CDR3 is 18 amino acids long. Trimming stripped 4 bases from V and 3 bases from J, with 28 bases between. CDR1 and CDR2 (germline): SQVTM, ANQGSEA. The DNA of the CDR3 is TGCAGCGTTGTTCGACGTCCGAAAGAAATAAGGGTTGACTACGAGCAGTACTTC. The encoded protein is CSVVRRPKEIRVDYEQYF.

The chain carries TRBV7-9 and TRBJ2-6; tentatively, D is TRBD1 or TRBD2 (5 bases each). Germline CDR1 is SEHNR and CDR2 is FQNEAQ (reference sequence). This CDR3 spans 14 amino acids. V was cut by 10 bases and J by 1 base, with 11 bases left in between. In DNA, the CDR3 is TGTGCCACCGGGACGGGATCTGGGGCCAACGTCCTGACTTTC. It specifies CATGTGSGANVLTF.

This chain uses TRBV11-2 with TRBJ2-7, with D possibly TRBD1 on 6 matching bases. Trimming removed 1 base at V and 2 bases at J, with 12 bases between. The germline V gene encodes CDR1 SGHAT and CDR2 FQNNGV. The CDR3 spans 15 residues. In DNA, the CDR3 is TGTGCCAGCAGCTTAGGGGCAGGGGTAGCCTACGAGCAGTACTTC. Translated: CASSLGAGVAYEQYF.

The chain links TRBV24-1 to TRBJ2-2; D might be TRBD1 (6 bases). CDR1 and CDR2 (germline): KGHDR, SFDVKD. This CDR3 has 17 residues. Trimming took off 4 bases at V and 5 bases at J, with 19 bases between the two ends. The CDR3 nucleotides are TGTGCCACCAGTGAGTATGGGGGCTCTCGTCCTACCGGGGAGCTGTTTTTT. Encoded protein: CATSEYGGSRPTGELFF.

V is TRBV2 and J is TRBJ1-5; the match to TRBD1 covers 7 bases. The germline CDR1 and CDR2 sequences are SNHLY and FYNNEI. The length of the CDR3 is 16 residues. J gave up 5 bases and V 3 bases, and 10 bases lay outside the gene matches. This chain's CDR3 is CASSDTTGEVDQPQHF. The CDR3 DNA sequence: TGTGCCAGCAGTGACACTACAGGGGAAGTTGATCAGCCCCAGCATTTT.

This sequence joins TRBV29-1 and TRBJ2-6; a possible D gene is TRBD1 (5 bases). There are 16 residues in the CDR3. Germline CDR1 SQVTM, CDR2 ANQGSEA. V was shortened by 7 bases and J by 1 base, with 17 bases between the two germline ends. The CDR3 region is CSAVDSSGSGANVLTF. The CDR3 nucleotides read TGCAGCGCCGTAGACAGTTCCGGGTCTGGGGCCAACGTCCTGACTTTC.

The chain recombines TRBV5-6 with TRBJ1-5; 7 bases fit TRBD1. Per the germline V gene, CDR1 is SGHDT and CDR2 is YYEEEE. Germline trimming cut 3 bases from V and 4 bases from J; bases unmatched to any gene: 1. There are 13 residues in the CDR3. CDR3 DNA sequence: TGTGCCAGCAGCTCGACAGGGAATCAGCCCCAGCATTTT. Encoded protein: CASSSTGNQPQHF.

The chain links TRBV29-1 to TRBJ1-5; D remains unclear. The length of the CDR3 is 12 residues. The V gene lost 1 base and the J gene lost 10 bases, with 11 bases spanning the gap. Germline values: CDR1 SQVTM, CDR2 ANQGSEA. The CDR3 loop is CSVEGEFGPQHF. In DNA, the CDR3 is TGCAGCGTTGAAGGAGAGTTTGGACCCCAGCATTTT.

CDR3 loop: CASSPSLGNQPQHF. The CDR3 DNA follows: TGTGCCAGCAGCCCATCACTAGGCAATCAGCCCCAGCATTTT. The chain has TRBV7-2 and TRBJ1-5; no reliable D call. The V gene's germline CDR1 is SGHTA and CDR2 FQGNSA. The CDR3 loop spans 14 amino acids. With 5 bases removed from V and 2 bases from J, the gap between germline ends came to 10 bases.

Comment on this clonotype: Lacking the conserved final phenylalanine or tryptophan, this CDR3 likely reflects a read error. The rearrangement links TRBV20-1 to TRBJ2-7; no definite D call. The CDR3 loop spans 13 amino acids. CDR1 is DFQATT and CDR2 is SNEGSKA in the germline V gene (reference sequence). The ends were cut back, 3 bases at V and 2 bases at J, with 11 bases in the middle. The CDR3 coding sequence is TGCAGTGCTAGGACCAACACAGCCTACGAGCAGTACCTC. It codes for CSARTNTAYEQYL.

J is TRBJ2-5 and V is TRBV28; D gene ambiguous. This CDR3 region has 14 residues. V was clipped by 3 bases and J by 1 base, with 9 bases between them. Germline V gives CDR1 MDHEN, CDR2 SYDVKM. In DNA form, the CDR3 reads TGTGCCAGCAGTTTTGCGAGCGCCCAAGAGACCCAGTACTTC. Translating it yields CASSFASAQETQYF.

This chain links TRBV11-1 with TRBJ1-1; perhaps TRBD1 as D (5 bases). Trimming cost V 1 base and J 5 bases, with 8 bases left between them. The CDR3 sequence is 13 residues long. Germline CDR1 and CDR2: SGHAT and FQDESV (reference sequence). The CDR3 loop is CASSLVGTTEAFF. The CDR3 region has the DNA TGTGCCAGCAGCTTAGTAGGGACGACTGAAGCTTTCTTT. Together with reference TRBV11-1 and TRBJ1-1, the CDR3 gives the full variable domain: EAEVAQSPRYKITEKSQAVAFWCDPISGHATLYWYRQILGQGPELLVQFQDESVVDDSQLPKDRFSAERLKGVDSTLKIQPAELGDSAMYLCASSLVGTTEAFFGQGTRLTVV.

The chain uses TRBV6-4 and TRBJ1-2; 9 bases are shared with TRBD1. V was pared by 3 bases and J by 6 bases, with 5 bases of the junction left unmatched. CDR3 size: 14 residues. In germline, CDR1 is MRHNA, CDR2 SNTAGT. This CDR3 is CASSEGQGNHGYTF. The CDR3 region has the DNA TGTGCCAGCAGTGAAGGACAGGGGAATCATGGCTACACCTTC.

This chain uses TRBV12-3 or TRBV12-4 with TRBJ1-2; no clear D gene. V shed 5 bases and J shed 4 bases, with 8 bases lying between them. The CDR3 extends over 12 amino acids. The CDR3 here is CASSPQAYGYTF. The CDR3 nucleotides read TGTGCCAGCAGTCCCCAGGCCTATGGCTACACCTTC.

A single count supports this clonotype. This rearrangement joins TRBV2 to TRBJ2-1; possibly TRBD2 for D (7 bases). Looked up from germline, CDR1 is SNHLY and CDR2 is FYNNEI. The CDR3 is 15 amino acids. V gave up 7 bases and J gave up 8 bases, with 21 bases separating them. CDR3 sequence (DNA): TGTGCCAGCACGGCGGCGGGGGCGGCGGTCGATGAGCAGTTCTTC. This translates into CASTAAGAAVDEQFF.

The chain carries TRBV13 and TRBJ2-1; TRBD2 matches at 9 bases. Unmatched junction bases numbered 3, after V lost 0 bases and J lost 6 bases. This CDR3 contains 15 residues. CDR1 and CDR2 from the germline V gene are PRHDT and FYEKMQ (reference sequence). The CDR3 region is CASSLGRGGTNEQFF. CDR3 nucleotides: TGTGCCAGCAGCTTAGGGCGGGGGGGCACCAATGAGCAGTTCTTC.

The chain uses TRBV4-2 and TRBJ1-2; 10 bases align to TRBD1. After removal of 0 bases from V and 8 bases from J, the junction contained 6 bases not matched to a gene. The V gene's germline CDR1 is LGHNA and CDR2 YNFKEQ. The CDR3 sequence is 15 residues long. This chain's CDR3 is CASSQEPGQGNGYTF. CDR3 bases: TGTGCCAGCAGCCAAGAACCGGGACAGGGGAACGGCTACACCTTC.

The gene calls are TRBV27 and TRBJ1-1; D might be TRBD1 (5 bases). Between the trimmed V and J ends, which lost 10 bases and 4 bases, there was a span of 10 bases. The CDR3 sequence is 11 residues long. Per the germline V gene, CDR1 is MNHEY and CDR2 is SMNVEV (reference sequence). The CDR3 DNA sequence: TGTGCCACCCTCGGGGGCACTGAAGCTTTCTTT. Protein sequence: CATLGGTEAFF.

The chain has TRBV27 and TRBJ1-1, with 8 bases lining up with TRBD1. Germline trimming cut 4 bases from V and 3 bases from J; bases unmatched to any gene: 4. The CDR3 covers 14 residues. Germline V lookup: CDR1 MNHEY, CDR2 SMNVEV (reference sequence). The CDR3 loop is CASSSGQGDTEAFF. The CDR3 coding sequence is TGTGCCAGCAGTTCTGGACAGGGCGACACTGAAGCTTTCTTT.

This chain's CDR3 is CASSPAGELFF. Written as DNA, the CDR3 is TGTGCCAGCAGTCCCGCCGGGGAGCTGTTTTTT. The J gene is TRBJ2-2, the V gene TRBV12-3 or TRBV12-4, with D uncertain. This CDR3 comprises 11 residues. Between the trimmed V and J ends, which lost 5 bases and 6 bases, there was a span of 4 bases.

The rearrangement joins TRBV7-9 to TRBJ1-1, with unresolved D. The CDR3 is 10 amino acids. V lost 1 base and J 12 bases, leaving 6 bases between the germline ends. CDR1 SEHNR and CDR2 FQNEAQ come from the germline V gene (reference sequence). The CDR3 is CASSLDLPFF. The CDR3 nucleotides are TGTGCCAGCAGCTTAGACTTGCCTTTCTTT.

The chain is built from TRBV9 and TRBJ2-2; TRBD1 matches 7 bases. Germline values: CDR1 SGDLS, CDR2 YYNGEE. The V segment lost 0 bases and the J segment 5 bases; nucleotides outside the gene matches: 4. CDR3 length equals 15 residues. CDR3 in DNA: TGTGCCAGCAGCGTAGCGGGCAGGGGGACCGGGGAGCTGTTTTTT. This codes for CASSVAGRGTGELFF.

The rearrangement uses TRBV12-3 or TRBV12-4 and TRBJ2-7, with a possible D match to TRBD2 (5 bases). The V end lost 3 bases, the J end lost 7 bases, and 13 bases lay between the germline ends. This CDR3 region has 13 residues. This chain's CDR3 is CASSFGSGGEQYF. DNA of the CDR3: TGTGCCAGCAGTTTTGGTTCGGGCGGGGAGCAGTACTTC.